This T cell receptor (beta chain) is from a study of T cells in Graves' hyperthyroidism and ophthalmopathy. About the research overall: Blood was drawn when the patient was first diagnosed and still untreated. Findings and caveats of the study: The model identified upcoming ophthalmopathy a median approximately six months ahead of onset.

Amplification yielded TCR beta CDR3 regions, with RNA transcripts as the source. HTBI primers drove first-round RT-PCR of the TCR CDR3. TCRdb itself ran the multiplex PCR reads through MiXCR, one entry per CDR3 protein. The sample records 250,000 or so distinct CDR3 sequences, approximately 14% being singletons. V gave up 2 bases and J gave up 0 bases, with 20 bases separating them. CDR3 length equals 17 residues. Germline CDR1 is DFQATT and CDR2 is SNEGSKA (reference sequence). Fresh 10 ml peripheral blood yielded PBMCs. This clonotype was seen a few times. Its specificity is not known. The genes are TRBV20-1 and TRBJ2-7, with a weak D call TRBD1 (5 bases). This TCR was sampled from a woman aged 45-65 years with Graves' hyperthyroidism that later progressed to Graves' ophthalmopathy. Sequencing was done on a sample of blood. CDR3 amino acids: CSARRAGSGGYSYEQYF. The CDR3 DNA is TGCAGTGCTAGAAGGGCAGGGTCTGGCGGTTACTCCTACGAGCAGTACTTC.